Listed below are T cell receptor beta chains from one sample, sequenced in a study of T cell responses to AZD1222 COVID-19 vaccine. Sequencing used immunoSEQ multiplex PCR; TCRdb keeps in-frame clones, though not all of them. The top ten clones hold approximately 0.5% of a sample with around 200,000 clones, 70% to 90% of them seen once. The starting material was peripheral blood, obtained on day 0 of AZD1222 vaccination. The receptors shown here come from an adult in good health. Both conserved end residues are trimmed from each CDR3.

ASNPRGATNEKLF	13	TRBV5-6	TRBJ1-4
ASSLMGETQY	10	TRBV12-3/TRBV12-4	TRBJ2-5
ASSENSGGAYEQY	13	TRBV2	TRBJ2-7
ASATVGQYGSYEQY	14	TRBV7-3	TRBJ2-7
ASSPSDGGEAF	11	TRBV18	TRBJ1-1
ASSLRANTEAF	11	TRBV28	TRBJ1-1
ASSAGLAGGHTDTQY	15	TRBV7-3	TRBJ2-3
ASSLLGRYSNQPQH	14	TRBV28	TRBJ1-5
ASSLSPYDEQY	11	TRBV7-3	TRBJ2-7
ASRRPGRSEGYT	12	TRBV11-2	TRBJ1-2
ASRTGEYTEAF	11	TRBV27	TRBJ1-1
ASSREGSYEQY	11	TRBV11-3	TRBJ2-7
ASSPITGKGSYGYT	14	TRBV3-1/TRBV3-2	TRBJ1-2
ASSVVVSYNEQF	12	TRBV9	TRBJ2-1
ASSSGTGLWEQY	12	TRBV9	TRBJ2-7
ASSPGHQNTEAF	12	TRBV5-1	TRBJ1-1
ASSPGQGYPEAF	12	TRBV6-4	TRBJ1-1
AWSDGRRAGYT	11	TRBV30	TRBJ1-2
ASLDRVNEQF	10	TRBV28	TRBJ2-1
ASSPQTLLNTEAF	13	TRBV7-2	TRBJ1-1
ASSQDQTGDFYGYT	14	TRBV4-2	TRBJ1-2
ASSPAGGNQPQH	12	TRBV28	TRBJ1-5
ATSDLRGTNSYEQY	14	TRBV24-1	TRBJ2-7
ASSLAGLALSYEQY	14	TRBV5-1	TRBJ2-7
SAETGLLPADTQY	13	TRBV29-1	TRBJ2-3
ASSLESGRNYGYT	13	TRBV5-1	TRBJ1-2
ANRQGATGELF	11	TRBV28	TRBJ2-2
ASSQGAGDRNQPQH	14	TRBV3-1/TRBV3-2	TRBJ1-5
ASSYEGVNSPLH	12	TRBV6-5	TRBJ1-6
ASSFPQGGISNQPQH	15	TRBV28	TRBJ1-5
ASSLGIGYGYT	11	TRBV27	TRBJ1-2
ASKGRGGGYT	10	TRBV12-3/TRBV12-4	TRBJ1-2
ASSTDRAPYEQY	12	TRBV19	TRBJ2-7
AYGGQGRNTIY	11	TRBV30	TRBJ1-3
ASSQDFGFQSGYT	13	TRBV4-3	TRBJ1-2
ASSFEGARDGYT	12	TRBV7-9	TRBJ1-2
ASSQGQGLNTEAF	13	TRBV4-1	TRBJ1-1
ASSSWTGRGD	10	TRBV7-2	TRBJ1-2
ASRKVNDQPQH	11	TRBV27	TRBJ1-5
ASSVGAVNTEAF	12	TRBV9	TRBJ1-1
ASSPPGRYNEQF	12	TRBV7-2	TRBJ2-1
ASSPTGQGRGNTIY	14	TRBV18	TRBJ1-3
ATSAAGDGYGYT	12	TRBV24-1	TRBJ1-2
ASSPGLTGELF	11	TRBV3-1/TRBV3-2	TRBJ2-2
ASSFPGSGGGFYSNQPQH	18	TRBV28	TRBJ1-5
ASSPGGSGEYNEQF	14	TRBV13	TRBJ2-1
ASSLSGSHYEQY	12	TRBV25-1	TRBJ2-7
ASSYGDGMNTEAF	13	TRBV6-5	TRBJ1-1
ALGFRGGYT	9	TRBV30	TRBJ1-2
ASSWSGGTDTQY	12	TRBV27	TRBJ2-3
ASHWTGSSYGYT	12	TRBV6-5	TRBJ1-2
ASRTSGGPLTDTQY	14	TRBV5-1	TRBJ2-3
ASSESPGLAGPTGELF	16	TRBV10-1	TRBJ2-2
ASSFGAVNTEAF	12	TRBV7-8	TRBJ1-1
ASSLGGLSEQY	11	TRBV5-1	TRBJ2-7
ASSLAGKITDTQY	13	TRBV27	TRBJ2-3
ASSPQGATNEKLF	13	TRBV18	TRBJ1-4
ASSVQGMDEQF	11	TRBV9	TRBJ2-1
AWSVPRPEQF	10	TRBV30	TRBJ2-1
ASSVGAANEKLF	12	TRBV9	TRBJ1-4